Listed below are T cell receptor beta chains from one sample, sequenced in a study of shared T cell receptors in the human thymus. Profiling relied on immunoSEQ multiplex PCR, and the TCRdb table lists in-frame clones only, not all of them. This sample has about 610,000 clones, with approximately 87% found just once. The data also belong to a second study, concerning human thymus T cells.

The sample was thymocytes. Source of these receptors: a boy under two years old with a congenital heart defect. The CDR3 runs from the conserved cysteine through the conserved F or W. Part of the rows lack a size; the others show once, few, many or a class for expanded clones.

clone size	V gene	J gene	CDR3 protein
once	TRBV11-2	TRBJ2-7	CASSLGTGSYEQYF
.	TRBV29-1	TRBJ2-3	CSVEAGGVRDRDSTDTQYF
.	TRBV19	TRBJ2-1	CASSLGLASGEQFF
.	TRBV30	TRBJ1-5	CAWSDDFMNQPQHF
.	TRBV11-1	TRBJ2-7	CASSFHHYEQYF
.	TRBV11-3	TRBJ2-5	CASSLDFTGRETQYF
.	TRBV7-8	TRBJ2-7	CASSFKSYEQYF
.	TRBV4-3	TRBJ1-4	CASSRRQGTNEKLFF
.	TRBV15	TRBJ2-7	CATSRPASGKYEQYF
.	TRBV5-4	TRBJ2-7	CASSNDRGDQDEQYF
.	TRBV15	TRBJ2-3	CATNRAGDRTDTQYF
.	TRBV2	TRBJ2-5	CASHWDSTQETQYF
.	TRBV6-1	TRBJ2-2	CASSEVPTGGRSGTTPGELFF
.	TRBV5-6	TRBJ2-5	CASSLTPQGAWQETQYF
.	TRBV27	TRBJ2-7	CATSMDRGREQYF
.	TRBV6-1	TRBJ2-7	CASSEAQPRRDRLSEQYF
.	TRBV6-6	TRBJ2-7	CASSSRGTEYEQYF
.	TRBV4-1	TRBJ2-1	CASSQDSGTSGSWLYNEQFF
.	TRBV30	TRBJ2-2	CAWRAQGVPGELFF
.	TRBV4-1	TRBJ2-3	CASSQGPPSGRFADTQYF